This T cell receptor beta chain is drawn from a study of blood T cell repertoires in COVID-19. Background on the study: Samples came from the United States, Italy and Spain, spanning acute and convalescent COVID-19.

Profiled with immunoSEQ multiplex PCR; TCRdb holds only in-frame clones, not every one. The sample lists about 120,000 clones; less than 80% were seen once. Germline assignment: CDR1 LNHDA and CDR2 SQIVND (reference sequence). The CDR3 is 15 amino acids. Trimming took 5 bases from V and 7 from J, leaving 18 bases between them. The sample was peripheral blood. The sequence came from a man aged 45-65 years with acute or convalescent COVID-19. The J gene is TRBJ1-5, the V gene TRBV19, with D possibly being TRBD1 (5 bases). The CDR3 spells CASSLGGIGDQPQHF. In DNA form, the CDR3 reads TGTGCCAGTAGTCTTGGGGGGATTGGTGACCAGCCCCAGCATTTT.